This paragraph covers one TCR beta chain sequence. Its antigen is undetermined. Other DNA variants within this sample encode the same CDR3. TCRdb's copy holds only in-frame clones and misses some; the assay was immunoSEQ multiplex PCR. The table includes 15,000 to 20,000 clones, over 75% detected once. This sample is drawn from a study of CD4+ T cells in melanoma. Study-wide points: Neoantigen-specific CD4+ T cells in melanoma reportedly had diverse differentiation states. CD8+ T cell, macrophage and B cell function reportedly correlated with neoantigen-specific CD4+ T cells.

The V end was cut by 7 bases, the J end by 0 bases, with 12 bases between. This CDR3 spans 14 amino acids. Germline-derived CDR1 and CDR2 are SGHRS and YFSETQ. The V and J genes are TRBV5-1 and TRBJ2-3; weak D call: TRBD1 (6 bases). The sequence was obtained from a human donor with melanoma. The sample consisted of cells from a culture (not recorded whether cultured in vitro). The CDR3 spells CASLRGGSTDTQYF. The DNA of the CDR3 is TGCGCCAGCCTTCGAGGGGGTAGCACAGATACGCAGTATTTT.